What follows are 10 T cell receptor beta chains derived from one specimen sequenced in a study of radiotherapy plus CTLA-4 blockade in lung cancer. Clones were sequenced by immunoSEQ multiplex PCR, and TCRdb holds only the in-frame ones, with some missing. The sample lists approximately 41,000 clones, approximately 70% occurring once. Sequenced here: peripheral blood, sampled from a patient treated with radiotherapy plus ipilimumab. These receptors were collected from a human donor with non-small cell lung cancer who had stable disease on radiotherapy plus ipilimumab.

The chain is built from TRBV28 and TRBJ1-5; D unclear. V was trimmed by 6 bases and J by 4 bases, leaving 13 bases between them. This CDR3 contains 14 residues. The germline CDR1 and CDR2 sequences are MDHEN and SYDVKM. The CDR3 is CASRSGIFNQPQHF. The DNA of the CDR3 is TGTGCCAGCAGGTCCGGGATCTTTAATCAGCCCCAGCATTTT. The full variable domain, rest sourced from reference TRBV28 and TRBJ1-5, is DVKVTQSSRYLVKRTGEKVFLECVQDMDHENMFWYRQDPGLGLRLIYFSYDVKMKEKGDIPEGYSVSREKKERFSLILESASTNQTSMYLCASRSGIFNQPQHFGDGTRLSIL.

This clone was seen only a few times. V gene TRBV2 combines with J gene TRBJ1-5, with a weak D call TRBD1 (6 bases). CDR1 is SNHLY and CDR2 is FYNNEI in the germline V gene. The V and J ends lost 2 bases and 4 bases respectively, with 15 bases between them. The CDR3 consists of 16 residues. In nucleotides, the CDR3 is TGTGCCAGCAGTGAAACAGGGCGGTCTCTTAATCAGCCCCAGCATTTT. Translation: CASSETGRSLNQPQHF. The full variable domain, its missing parts supplied by reference TRBV2 and TRBJ1-5, is EPEVTQTPSHQVTQMGQEVILRCVPISNHLYFYWYRQILGQKVEFLVSFYNNEISEKSEIFDDQFSVERPDGSNFTLKIRSTKLEDSAMYFCASSETGRSLNQPQHFGDGTRLSIL.

This clone is medium-sized by share. The CDR3 coding sequence is TGTGCCAGCAGGGGGGAGGAGGGTCCTGGTACGCAGTATTTT. This translates into CASRGEEGPGTQYF. J is TRBJ2-3 and V is TRBV2, with D perhaps matching TRBD2 (6 bases). Germline loops: CDR1 SNHLY, CDR2 FYNNEI. This CDR3 is 14 amino acids long. Between the trimmed V and J ends, which lost 6 bases and 8 bases, there was a span of 18 bases.

This clone was detected a few times. The CDR3 loop is CASSPGLAGGWEETQYF. DNA of the CDR3: TGTGCCAGCAGCCCGGGACTAGCGGGGGGCTGGGAAGAGACCCAGTACTTC. The chain is built from TRBV5-8 and TRBJ2-5, with 15 nucleotides matching TRBD2. V was pared by 4 bases and J by 3 bases, with 7 bases of the junction left unmatched. This CDR3 spans 17 amino acids. Per the germline V gene, CDR1 is SGHTS and CDR2 is YDEGEE.

Only one count was recorded for this clone. The V gene is TRBV10-3, the J gene TRBJ1-2; a weak D match, TRBD1 (5 bases). The germline CDR1 and CDR2 sequences are ENHRY and SYGVKD. The CDR3 runs 15 residues. The V end was cut by 5 bases, the J end by 0 bases, with 13 bases between. The DNA for the CDR3 is TGTGCCATCAGTCCGGACGGGACTTCTAACTATGGCTACACCTTC. Translating it yields CAISPDGTSNYGYTF.

This clone occurred once. CDR3 protein: CAISRTGRDSGNTIYF. CDR3 nucleotide sequence: TGTGCCATCAGTAGGACAGGGAGAGACTCTGGAAACACCATATATTTT. The chain carries TRBV10-3 and TRBJ1-3; 8 bases are shared with TRBD1. The CDR3 has 16 residues. With 5 bases clipped from V and 0 bases from J, the junction kept 6 bases outside the gene matches. Germline CDR1 reads ENHRY; CDR2 reads SYGVKD.

The rearrangement joins TRBV12-5 to TRBJ1-5; the D is unclear. This CDR3 region has 13 residues. V dropped 3 bases and J dropped 3 bases, with 6 bases sitting between them. The germline gives CDR1 LGHNT, CDR2 FRNRAP. CDR3 nucleotides: TGTGCTAGTGGTTTAATTAACAATCAGCCCCAGCATTTT. This encodes CASGLINNQPQHF.

J is TRBJ2-1 and V is TRBV4-1; 7 bases align to TRBD2. V lost 1 base and J lost 3; bases outside the gene matches: 12. Germline CDR1 is MGHRA and CDR2 is YSYEKL. This CDR3 comprises 18 residues. The CDR3 DNA is TGCGCCAGCAGCCAAGCTAGCGCGGGGGTAGTTGACTACAATGAGCAGTTCTTC. It specifies CASSQASAGVVDYNEQFF.

The V call is TRBV5-1, the J call TRBJ2-2; 9 nucleotides match TRBD1. This CDR3 contains 14 residues. Germline CDR1 is SGHRS and CDR2 is YFSETQ. J gave up 5 bases and V 4 bases, and 3 bases lay outside the gene matches. DNA for the CDR3: TGCGCCAGCAGCCGGACAGGGGTTACCGGGGAGCTGTTTTTT. This encodes CASSRTGVTGELFF. Complete variable domain (other parts from reference TRBV5-1 and TRBJ2-2): KAGVTQTPRYLIKTRGQQVTLSCSPISGHRSVSWYQQTPGQGLQFLFEYFSETQRNKGNFPGRFSGRQFSNSRSEMNVSTLELGDSALYLCASSRTGVTGELFFGEGSRLTVL.

The chain has TRBV19 and TRBJ2-7; perhaps TRBD2 as D (5 bases). The CDR3 contains 14 residues. In germline, CDR1 is LNHDA, CDR2 SQIVND (reference sequence). With 2 bases removed from V and 6 bases from J, the gap between germline ends came to 14 bases. In nucleotides, the CDR3 is TGTGCCAGTAGTATAACCCCGGGTGCGGGCGAGCAGTACTTC. Encoded protein: CASSITPGAGEQYF.